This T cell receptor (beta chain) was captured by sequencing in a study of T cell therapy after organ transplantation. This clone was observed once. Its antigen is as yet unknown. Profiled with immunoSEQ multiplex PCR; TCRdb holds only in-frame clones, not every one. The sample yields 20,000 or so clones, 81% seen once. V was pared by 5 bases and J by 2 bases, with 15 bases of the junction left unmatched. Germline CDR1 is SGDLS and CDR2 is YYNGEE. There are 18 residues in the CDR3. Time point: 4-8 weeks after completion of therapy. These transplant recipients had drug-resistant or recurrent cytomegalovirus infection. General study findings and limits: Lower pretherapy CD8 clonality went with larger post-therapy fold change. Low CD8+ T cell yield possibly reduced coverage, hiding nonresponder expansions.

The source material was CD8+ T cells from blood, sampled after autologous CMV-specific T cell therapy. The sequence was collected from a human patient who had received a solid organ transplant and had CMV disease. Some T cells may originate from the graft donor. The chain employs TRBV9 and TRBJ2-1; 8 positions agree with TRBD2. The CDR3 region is CASRPFQVGGRTYNEQFF. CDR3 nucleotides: TGTGCCAGCAGACCCTTTCAGGTGGGCGGGAGGACCTACAATGAGCAGTTCTTC. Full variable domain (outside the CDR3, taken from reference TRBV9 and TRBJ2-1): DSGVTQTPKHLITATGQRVTLRCSPRSGDLSVYWYQQSLDQGLQFLIQYYNGEERAKGNILERFSAQQFPDLHSELNLSSLELGDSALYFCASRPFQVGGRTYNEQFFGPGTRLTVL.